The 31 T cell receptor beta chains presented below share a single source sample, sequenced in a study of blood T cell repertoires in COVID-19. Assay used: immunoSEQ multiplex PCR; TCRdb lists only in-frame clones, some missing. This sample has roughly 40,000 clones, with approximately 84% found just once. Sequencing was done on a sample of peripheral blood. Every receptor here comes from an elderly man with active or convalescent COVID-19.

V is TRBV7-2 and J is TRBJ2-6; 8 nucleotides align to TRBD2. Germline V gene lookup returns CDR1 SGHTA and CDR2 FQGNSA. V lost 1 base to trimming and J lost 19 bases; unmatched junction nucleotides: 15. This CDR3 has 15 residues. CDR3 sequence (DNA): TGTGCCAGCAGCTTAGTAGGCGGGGGGCGGGATAGTGGAACTTTC. This sequence encodes CASSLVGGGRDSGTF.

CDR3 DNA: TGTGCCACACCTGACGGGAACGGCCCCACTGAAGCTTTCTTT. As protein: CATPDGNGPTEAFF. The chain carries TRBV7-5 and TRBJ1-1. TRBV7-5 is recorded as a pseudogene. The CDR3 has 14 residues.

The V call is TRBV5-1, the J call TRBJ2-3; D call uncertain. The ends were cut back, 0 bases at V and 0 bases at J, with 11 bases in the middle. CDR1 is SGHRS, CDR2 YFSETQ, per germline. The length of the CDR3 is 16 residues. CDR3 residues: CASSLARRLSTDTQYF. As DNA, the CDR3 is TGCGCCAGCAGCTTGGCCCGGCGGCTTAGCACAGATACGCAGTATTTT.

The V and J genes are TRBV5-6 and TRBJ2-7, with 7 bases aligning to TRBD1. CDR3 length equals 15 residues. CDR1 is SGHDT and CDR2 is YYEEEE in the germline V gene. V was pared by 1 base and J by 2 bases, with 6 bases of the junction left unmatched. This chain's CDR3 is CASSLMGQTTYEQYF. CDR3 DNA: TGTGCCAGCAGCTTGATGGGACAGACTACCTACGAGCAGTACTTC.

The gene calls are TRBV7-9 and TRBJ2-7; 11 nucleotides align to TRBD1. Germline loops: CDR1 SEHNR, CDR2 FQNEAQ (reference sequence). The trim removed 5 bases at V and 7 bases at J, leaving 7 bases unmatched. This CDR3 spans 14 amino acids. CDR3 nucleotide sequence: TGTGCCAGCAGCAATTGGGACAGGGGGGTTGAGCAGTACTTC. Amino acid sequence: CASSNWDRGVEQYF.

The chain carries TRBV25-1 and TRBJ2-3, with a weak D call TRBD1 (5 bases). Trimming took off 0 bases at V and 4 bases at J, with 8 bases between the two ends. Per the germline V gene, CDR1 is MGHDK and CDR2 is SYGVNS. The CDR3 loop spans 14 amino acids. Written as DNA, the CDR3 is TGTGCCAGCAGTGAATATGGGGCCTCAGATACGCAGTATTTT. Its translation: CASSEYGASDTQYF.

The chain uses TRBV18 and TRBJ2-7; D unresolved. The CDR3 runs 13 residues. V shed 3 bases and J shed 0 bases, with 6 bases lying between them. Germline assignment: CDR1 KGHSH and CDR2 LQKENI. The CDR3 protein is CASSPPSSYEQYF. The CDR3 DNA reads TGTGCCAGCTCACCGCCGAGCTCCTACGAGCAGTACTTC.

The V gene is TRBV30, the J gene TRBJ2-2, with D possibly being TRBD2 (6 bases). The CDR3 covers 15 residues. Germline V gives CDR1 GTSNPN, CDR2 SVGIG (reference sequence). V lost 0 bases to trimming and J lost 5 bases, with 13 bases between them. The CDR3 is CAWSVLVRGTGELFF. CDR3 bases: TGTGCCTGGAGTGTACTGGTTCGGGGGACCGGGGAGCTGTTTTTT.

The chain employs TRBV9 and TRBJ1-6; D gene unclear. The CDR3 has 17 residues. Per the germline V gene, CDR1 is SGDLS and CDR2 is YYNGEE. The V gene lost 4 bases and the J gene lost 0 bases, with 14 bases spanning the gap. CDR3 residues: CASSQTPRSSYNSPLHF. DNA for the CDR3: TGTGCCAGCAGCCAAACCCCGAGAAGCTCCTATAATTCACCCCTCCACTTT. Combining the CDR3 with reference TRBV9 and TRBJ1-6 gives the whole variable domain DSGVTQTPKHLITATGQRVTLRCSPRSGDLSVYWYQQSLDQGLQFLIQYYNGEERAKGNILERFSAQQFPDLHSELNLSSLELGDSALYFCASSQTPRSSYNSPLHFGNGTRLTVT.

This chain uses TRBV5-1 with TRBJ1-1, with TRBD1 identical over 11 bases. The trim removed 0 bases at V and 11 bases at J, leaving 6 bases unmatched. Germline assignment: CDR1 SGHRS and CDR2 YFSETQ. CDR3 length equals 14 residues. This CDR3 is CASSLGTGGAVAFF. CDR3 bases: TGCGCCAGCAGCTTGGGGACAGGGGGCGCGGTTGCTTTCTTT.

The V gene is TRBV19, the J gene TRBJ1-1; 8 bases agree with TRBD1. CDR3 length: 15 amino acids. Germline V lookup: CDR1 LNHDA, CDR2 SQIVND (reference sequence). The ends lost 4 bases at V and 2 bases at J; junction bases unmatched: 6. The CDR3 region has the DNA TGTGCCAGTAGTAGGACAGGGAGTCCCAACACTGAAGCTTTCTTT. Translation: CASSRTGSPNTEAFF.

The chain has TRBV5-1 and TRBJ1-6, with TRBD1 matching 7 bases. With V trimmed by 0 bases and J by 5 bases, 2 bases remained unmatched. The CDR3 extends over 15 amino acids. CDR1 and CDR2 from the germline V gene are SGHRS and YFSETQ. The CDR3 reads CASSLEGADNSPLHF. CDR3 bases: TGCGCCAGCAGCTTGGAGGGGGCAGATAATTCACCCCTCCACTTT.

This rearrangement joins TRBV5-1 to TRBJ1-2; 7 bases line up with TRBD1. Trimming at V came to 0 bases and at J to 4 bases, leaving 6 bases not matched to a gene. In germline, CDR1 is SGHRS, CDR2 YFSETQ. CDR3 size: 15 residues. The CDR3 DNA sequence: TGCGCCAGCAGCTTGGCTGGGGACAGTGTCTATGGCTACACCTTC. Protein: CASSLAGDSVYGYTF.

This clone was observed a single time. The J gene is TRBJ1-2, the V gene TRBV4-3, with a weak D call TRBD1 (6 bases). V was shortened by 0 bases and J by 1 base, with 6 bases between the two germline ends. The length of the CDR3 is 14 residues. The germline V gene encodes CDR1 LGHNA and CDR2 YSLEER. Here the CDR3 DNA reads TGCGCCAGCAGCCAAGACAGGGGTAACTATGGCTACACCTTC. Its translation is CASSQDRGNYGYTF.

J is TRBJ2-3 and V is TRBV9, with TRBD2 as a possible D gene (7 bases). V was trimmed by 0 bases and J by 0 bases, leaving 17 bases between them. Germline CDR1 reads SGDLS; CDR2 reads YYNGEE. The CDR3 length is 18 residues. In DNA, the CDR3 is TGTGCCAGCAGCGTAGAGGGGGGGCTAGCGGCTAGCACAGATACGCAGTATTTT. It codes for CASSVEGGLAASTDTQYF.

V is TRBV19 and J is TRBJ2-4; weak D call: TRBD2 (6 bases). V was clipped by 4 bases and J by 5 bases, with 12 bases between them. The V gene's germline CDR1 is LNHDA and CDR2 SQIVND (reference sequence). The CDR3 spans 14 residues. CDR3 coding DNA: TGTGCCAGTAGTAAAAGACTAGACCAAAACATTCAGTACTTC. This sequence encodes CASSKRLDQNIQYF.

The V and J genes are TRBV7-9 and TRBJ2-5; D perhaps matches TRBD2 (5 bases). V lost 1 base to trimming and J lost 5 bases, with 17 bases between them. This CDR3 is 16 amino acids long. CDR1 is SEHNR, CDR2 FQNEAQ, per germline (reference sequence). Here the CDR3 reads CASSLGPSWTGETQYF. CDR3 DNA: TGTGCCAGCAGCTTAGGACCTTCATGGACTGGGGAGACCCAGTACTTC. The full variable domain, rest sourced from reference TRBV7-9 and TRBJ2-5, is DTGVSQNPRHKITKRGQNVTFRCDPISEHNRLYWYRQTLGQGPEFLTYFQNEAQLEKSRLLSDRFSAERPKGSFSTLEIQRTEQGDSAMYLCASSLGPSWTGETQYFGPGTRLLVL.

The J gene is TRBJ2-7, the V gene TRBV6-2 or TRBV6-3; 12 positions agree with TRBD1. This CDR3 is built from 14 residues. Trimming at V came to 6 bases and at J to 6 bases, leaving 6 bases not matched to a gene. The germline V gene has CDR1 MNHEY and CDR2 SVGEGT. The CDR3 DNA reads TGTGCCAGCAGCACCGGGACAGGGGGCGGCGAGCAGTACTTC. As protein: CASSTGTGGGEQYF.

This clone has just one count. Likely a read error: the CDR3 ends without its conserved phenylalanine or tryptophan. The DNA is left out, because the CDR3 cannot be placed on it with certainty; the CDR3 is given as TCRdb lists it. The chain employs TRBV24-1 and TRBJ2-4; TRBD1 was called by the table and not checked on the DNA. Germline-derived CDR1 and CDR2 are KGHDR and SFDVKD. The CDR3 contains 11 residues when both ends are counted. Here the CDR3 reads CATSDPGQGLT.

This sequence joins TRBV19 and TRBJ2-7; D uncertain. Looked up from germline, CDR1 is LNHDA and CDR2 is SQIVND (reference sequence). CDR3 length equals 15 residues. With 5 bases removed from V and 4 bases from J, the gap between germline ends came to 18 bases. Written as DNA, the CDR3 is TGTGCCAGTAGTCAAGGCAGGCCCCAAGTTTACGAGCAGTACTTC. Amino acid sequence: CASSQGRPQVYEQYF.

The chain recombines TRBV19 with TRBJ1-5; D is possibly TRBD1 (6 bases). The CDR3 totals 13 residues. Germline V gene sequence: CDR1 LNHDA, CDR2 SQIVND (reference sequence). The V end was cut by 7 bases, the J end by 7 bases, with 14 bases between. The CDR3 loop reads CASTPGVWQPQHF. The CDR3 DNA sequence: TGTGCCAGTACCCCAGGGGTATGGCAGCCCCAGCATTTT.

The chain uses TRBV19 and TRBJ2-1; 9 nucleotides align to TRBD1. The CDR3 has 15 residues. V lost 6 bases and J lost 6; bases outside the gene matches: 9. Germline V gene sequence: CDR1 LNHDA, CDR2 SQIVND (reference sequence). CDR3 region: CASSPTGGGGNEQFF. The CDR3 DNA sequence: TGTGCCAGTAGCCCCACAGGGGGCGGGGGCAATGAGCAGTTCTTC. Full variable domain (rest looked up from reference TRBV19 and TRBJ2-1): DGGITQSPKYLFRKEGQNVTLSCEQNLNHDAMYWYRQDPGQGLRLIYYSQIVNDFQKGDIAEGYSVSREKKESFPLTVTSAQKNPTAFYLCASSPTGGGGNEQFFGPGTRLTVL.

The chain has TRBV7-9 and TRBJ2-1, with 8 bases aligning to TRBD2. The CDR3 has 16 residues. V lost 5 bases, J lost 1 base, and 7 bases stayed unmatched. Germline V gives CDR1 SEHNR, CDR2 FQNEAQ (reference sequence). CDR3 loop: CASSPVASGSYNEQFF. Here the CDR3 DNA reads TGTGCCAGCAGCCCAGTAGCTAGCGGGTCCTACAATGAGCAGTTCTTC.

This rearrangement joins TRBV9 to TRBJ2-1; TRBD2 agrees at 8 bases. The CDR3 runs to 16 residues. Germline CDR1 and CDR2: SGDLS and YYNGEE. The trim removed 1 base at V and 7 bases at J, leaving 10 bases unmatched. The CDR3 nucleotides are TGTGCCAGCAGCGTAACAGCGGGAGAGGGAGGTAATGAGCAGTTCTTC. Protein: CASSVTAGEGGNEQFF.

This chain links TRBV7-2 with TRBJ2-3; TRBD2 matches 11 bases. With V trimmed by 2 bases and J by 7 bases, 14 bases remained unmatched. The CDR3 is made up of 18 amino acids. Germline assignment: CDR1 SGHTA and CDR2 FQGNSA. CDR3 in amino acids: CASSLLRHSGGADNTQYF. The CDR3 DNA is TGTGCCAGCAGCTTATTGAGGCATAGCGGGGGGGCCGACAATACGCAGTATTTT. The full variable domain, completed using reference TRBV7-2 and TRBJ2-3, is GAGVSQSPSNKVTEKGKDVELRCDPISGHTALYWYRQSLGQGLEFLIYFQGNSAPDKSGLPSDRFSAERTGGSVSTLTIQRTQQEDSAVYLCASSLLRHSGGADNTQYFGPGTRLTVL.

The V and J genes are TRBV19 and TRBJ2-1, with D possibly being TRBD1 (8 bases). CDR3 size: 15 residues. Germline V gives CDR1 LNHDA, CDR2 SQIVND (reference sequence). Trimming pared 6 bases from V and 2 bases from J, leaving 14 bases between. The CDR3 protein is CASRITGGAYNEQFF. The CDR3 DNA is TGTGCCAGTAGAATCACAGGGGGGGCCTACAATGAGCAGTTCTTC.

The genes are TRBV4-2 and TRBJ2-3, with 11 bases fitting TRBD2. The germline CDR1 and CDR2 sequences are LGHNA and YNFKEQ. This CDR3 comprises 17 residues. The ends lost 2 bases at V and 5 bases at J; junction bases unmatched: 9. CDR3: CASSQTIAGGPRDTQYF. CDR3 sequence (DNA): TGTGCCAGCAGCCAAACAATAGCGGGGGGGCCTCGAGATACGCAGTATTTT.

This clone was counted only a few times. This chain links TRBV10-3 with TRBJ1-3; D may be TRBD1 (6 bases). Germline values: CDR1 ENHRY, CDR2 SYGVKD. This CDR3 has 17 residues. Trimming cost V 6 bases and J 0 bases, with 18 bases left between them. CDR3 sequence reads: CAIRPDSTHRSGNTIYF. The CDR3 DNA is TGTGCCATCAGACCGGACAGCACTCACCGCTCTGGAAACACCATATATTTT.

This clone was seen just once. The chain couples TRBV6-2 or TRBV6-3 to TRBJ1-5; 9 positions match TRBD1. This CDR3 spans 13 amino acids. Germline assignment: CDR1 MNHEY and CDR2 SVGEGT. V was pared by 5 bases and J by 6 bases, with 2 bases of the junction left unmatched. CDR3 residues: CASSGDRVQPQHF. The CDR3 DNA sequence: TGTGCCAGCAGTGGGGACAGGGTTCAGCCCCAGCATTTT.

V and J are TRBV13 and TRBJ2-5, with 10 bases matching TRBD2. The CDR3 extends over 17 amino acids. Germline-derived CDR1 and CDR2 are PRHDT and FYEKMQ (reference sequence). V shed 1 base and J 5 bases; nucleotides not matched to a gene: 10. The CDR3 DNA reads as TGTGCCAGCAGCTTAGTTAAAGCGGGGGGGCCGGGGGAGACCCAGTACTTC. Residues: CASSLVKAGGPGETQYF.

The chain couples TRBV27 to TRBJ1-1; D is uncertain. Germline CDR1 is MNHEY and CDR2 is SMNVEV (reference sequence). This CDR3 spans 15 amino acids. V was shortened by 2 bases and J by 8 bases, with 18 bases between the two germline ends. The DNA for the CDR3 is TGTGCCAGCAGTTTAGGCTATCAGAGACAACCCGAAGCTTTCTTT. Amino acids: CASSLGYQRQPEAFF.